A single sample is the source of the 21 T cell receptor beta chains below, sequenced in a study of tumor-infiltrating lymphocytes in primary liver carcinoma. Priming with a constant-region primer yielded TCR beta cDNA from about 510 ng total RNA. A slightly modified ARM-PCR protocol with three nested multiplex PCR rounds produced these TCR beta libraries. The first two PCR rounds, roughly 9 cycles each, used TRBV1-TRBV30 forward primers and a C-beta reverse primer. One entry per CDR3 protein, called by TCRdb with MiXCR from the multiplex PCR reads. The table lists about 310,000 distinct CDR3 sequences, almost 60% of them singletons. The study extracted blood RNA from unsorted whole blood and also extracted germline DNA. Sample: peripheral blood. Receptors originate from a woman in her twenties or thirties with primary liver carcinoma and hepatitis B virus infection.

This clonotype was picked up a small number of times. The chain links TRBV12-3 or TRBV12-4 to TRBJ1-2; D is undetermined. The CDR3 spans 14 residues. Trimming pared 10 bases from V and 2 bases from J, leaving 17 bases between. The DNA for the CDR3 is TGTGCCATTTCGAGAGGGAGAGGGAACTATGGCTACACCTTC. The encoded protein is CAISRGRGNYGYTF.

This sequence joins TRBV28 and TRBJ2-2, with a possible D match to TRBD1 (5 bases). The V and J ends lost 4 bases and 1 base respectively, with 10 bases between them. Germline-derived CDR1 and CDR2 are MDHEN and SYDVKM. The CDR3 is 15 amino acids. The CDR3: CASSYDRKNTGELFF. CDR3 bases: TGTGCCAGCAGTTATGACAGAAAGAACACCGGGGAGCTGTTTTTT.

Notes on this clonotype: A much larger clone differs by one base, so this may be a read error. This sequence joins TRBV6-6 and TRBJ2-7, with 9 bases that match TRBD1. The CDR3 has 18 residues. Germline-derived CDR1 and CDR2 are MNHNY and SVGAGI (reference sequence). V dropped 6 bases and J dropped 4; count of bases not matched to a gene: 19. In DNA form, the CDR3 reads TGTGCCAGCAGCCGGACAGGGGATAAGGGCTGGAGGAGGTACGAGCAGTACTTC. It translates to CASSRTGDKGWRRYEQYF.

About this clonotype itself: This may stem from a read error, because a much larger clone lies one nucleotide away. The V call is TRBV2, the J call TRBJ2-7, with D unclear. The CDR3 extends over 12 amino acids. Germline V gene sequence: CDR1 SNHLY, CDR2 FYNNEI. The DNA for the CDR3 is TGTGCCAGCATTCTAGGATCCTGCGAGCAGTACTTC. Residues: CASILGSCEQYF.

The V and J genes are TRBV29-1 and TRBJ2-7; D might be TRBD2 (6 bases). CDR1 is SQVTM and CDR2 is ANQGSEA in the germline V gene. This CDR3 spans 12 amino acids. V lost 2 bases and J lost 12, with 17 bases in between. The CDR3 loop reads CSVESLRRVRYF. CDR3 nucleotide sequence: TGCAGCGTTGAAAGTCTTCGGAGGGTTCGGTACTTC.

On this clonotype: An end of the junction does not agree with germline; a read error may underlie this. CDR3 nucleotide sequence: TGTGACAGCAGCTTGAAGGCTGGTCGGCACAATGAGCAGCTCTTC. Its translation: CDSSLKAGRHNEQLF. This rearrangement joins TRBV11-2 to TRBJ2-1; no definite D call. Germline lookup yields CDR1 SGHAT and CDR2 FQNNGV. The CDR3 length is 15 residues.

This clonotype was observed many times. The genes are TRBV4-2 and TRBJ1-2; tentatively, D is TRBD1 (6 bases). Trimming stripped 1 base from V and 4 bases from J, with 25 bases between. The V gene's germline CDR1 is LGHNA and CDR2 YNFKEQ. The CDR3 sequence is 19 residues long. The CDR3 sequence is CASSQGGGHQRGPRYGYTF. The CDR3 DNA is TGTGCCAGCAGCCAAGGGGGGGGCCACCAGAGAGGGCCACGCTATGGCTACACCTTC.

A remark on this clonotype: The germline gene is not matched at one end of the junction; a read error may be the cause. The gene calls are TRBV2 and TRBJ2-1, with 9 bases lining up with TRBD2. This CDR3 contains 14 residues. Germline CDR1 and CDR2: SNHLY and FYNNEI. The CDR3 DNA sequence: TGTGCCAGTAGTGAGCGGGAGGACCCATTTGAGCAGTTCTTC. Protein sequence: CASSEREDPFEQFF.

To note about this clonotype: The final CDR3 position lacks the conserved phenylalanine or tryptophan, pointing to a likely read error. The rearrangement joins TRBV6-2 or TRBV6-3 to TRBJ2-2; the match to TRBD1 covers 9 bases. Germline-derived CDR1 and CDR2 are MNHEY and SVGEGT. V was clipped by 7 bases and J by 6 bases; unmatched bases: 3. This CDR3 has 13 amino acids. The CDR3 sequence is CASIGQGSGELFI. The CDR3, as DNA: TGTGCCAGCATTGGACAGGGGTCCGGGGAGCTGTTTATT.

As to this clonotype: Being one base from a much bigger clone, this may be a read error. The chain couples TRBV29-1 to TRBJ2-5; D remains unclear. The CDR3 has 13 amino acids. CDR1 and CDR2 (germline): SQVTM, ANQGSEA. This chain's CDR3 is CSVEYFGQEAQYF. For the CDR3, the DNA is TGCAGCGTTGAATATTTTGGCCAAGAGGCCCAGTACTTC.

This chain uses TRBV10-2 with TRBJ2-2; D remains ambiguous. V lost 2 bases and J 4 bases, leaving 11 bases between the germline ends. This CDR3 is built from 15 residues. Germline V gene lookup returns CDR1 WSHSY and CDR2 SAAADI. As DNA, the CDR3 is TGCGCCAGCAGTGAGAGGCCCCCTCTCACCGGGGAGCTGTTTTTT. Translating it yields CASSERPPLTGELFF.

This clonotype was seen a single time. The chain has TRBV11-2 and TRBJ2-1; weak D call: TRBD1 (5 bases). This CDR3 region has 12 residues. Germline loops: CDR1 SGHAT, CDR2 FQNNGV. CDR3 DNA: TGTATCAGTAGCCCAAAAGGGGCACAGCAGTTCTTC. Its translation: CISSPKGAQQFF. Combining the CDR3 with reference TRBV11-2 and TRBJ2-1 gives the whole variable domain EAGVAQSPRYKIIEKRQSVAFWCNPISGHATLYWYQQILGQGPKLLIQFQNNGVVDDSQLPKDRFSAERLKGVDSTLKIQPAKLEDSAVYLCISSPKGAQQFFGPGTRLTVL.

About this clonotype itself: An end of the junction differs from the germline gene, which may be a read error. This chain uses TRBV7-9 with TRBJ2-5; TRBD1 matches at 7 bases. The length of the CDR3 is 15 residues. CDR1 SEHNR and CDR2 FQNEAQ come from the germline V gene (reference sequence). DNA of the CDR3: TGTGCCAGCAGCCGCTGTCAGGGGGTCCAAGGGACCCAGTACTTC. Translation: CASSRCQGVQGTQYF.

With respect to this clonotype: It may be a read error: a sequence one base away is much more abundant. This chain's CDR3 is CASSLGGSNQPQRF. The DNA for the CDR3 is TGTGCCAGCAGTCTAGGGGGGAGCAATCAGCCCCAGCGTTTT. The chain has TRBV6-5 and TRBJ1-5; possible D gene TRBD1, 6 bases. Germline V gives CDR1 MNHEY, CDR2 SVGAGI. CDR3 length: 14 amino acids.

This chain joins TRBV5-6 and TRBJ1-1; D gene ambiguous. Germline lookup yields CDR1 SGHDT and CDR2 YYEEEE. This CDR3 contains 14 residues. Trimming shortened V by 5 bases and J by 1 base, and 12 bases separated the two germline ends. DNA of the CDR3: TGTGCCAGCAGTTTCCTCACAGAGAACACTGAAGCTTTCTTT. Residues: CASSFLTENTEAFF.

This clonotype turned up a few times. The chain is built from TRBV10-1 and TRBJ2-7; weak D call: TRBD1 (7 bases). Trimming took 0 bases from V and 3 from J, leaving 12 bases between them. This CDR3 contains 15 residues. Germline V gene sequence: CDR1 WNHNN, CDR2 SYGVQD (reference sequence). In DNA form, the CDR3 reads TGCGCCAGCAGTGAGTCGGGCAGGGGGGTCTACGAGCAGTACTTC. It codes for CASSESGRGVYEQYF.

About this clonotype: A much larger clone differs by one base, so this may be a read error. Since the CDR3 does not end with the conserved phenylalanine or tryptophan, this likely comes from a read error. V usage is TRBV29-1 and J usage is TRBJ2-1; 11 positions match TRBD2. The CDR3 is 16 amino acids. Germline V gene sequence: CDR1 SQVTM, CDR2 ANQGSEA. J gave up 4 bases and V 6 bases, and 11 bases lay outside the gene matches. CDR3 in DNA: TGCAGCGTCGCACAAATAGCGGGAGGGCGGTACAATGAGCAGTTCCTC. It translates to CSVAQIAGGRYNEQFL.

This clonotype has a single count. The gene calls are TRBV11-2 and TRBJ2-1; D perhaps matches TRBD2 (5 bases). In germline, CDR1 is SGHAT, CDR2 FQNNGV. The CDR3 contains 14 residues. Trimming removed 6 bases at V and 4 bases at J, with 13 bases between. The CDR3 DNA reads as TGTGCCAGCAGATCGACGGGGATATACAATGAGCAGTTCTTC. Amino acids: CASRSTGIYNEQFF. Full variable domain (rest looked up from reference TRBV11-2 and TRBJ2-1): EAGVAQSPRYKIIEKRQSVAFWCNPISGHATLYWYQQILGQGPKLLIQFQNNGVVDDSQLPKDRFSAERLKGVDSTLKIQPAKLEDSAVYLCASRSTGIYNEQFFGPGTRLTVL.

In regard to this clonotype: A much larger clone lies a single base off, so this may be a read error. The rearrangement links TRBV29-1 to TRBJ2-3, with D possibly matching TRBD2 (5 bases). V was trimmed by 7 bases and J by 4 bases, leaving 9 bases between them. The CDR3 has 11 residues. From germline, CDR1 is SQVTM and CDR2 ANQGSEA. The DNA of the CDR3 is TGCAGCGGCTACGGGGCAGATACGCAGTATTTT. Translated: CSGYGADTQYF.

Of note for this clonotype: At one of its ends the junction is not consistent with the germline gene, which may arise from a read error. The chain is built from TRBV5-6 and TRBJ1-4; D is ambiguous. The CDR3 spans 14 residues. Germline V gene data show CDR1 as SGHDT and CDR2 as YYEEEE. The CDR3 here is CASSLVWLSEKLFF. CDR3 DNA sequence: TGTGCCAGCAGTTTGGTTTGGCTGAGTGAAAAACTGTTTTTT.

In this sample, this clonotype turned up a few times. The chain recombines TRBV5-6 with TRBJ1-6; D is unresolved. V shed 2 bases and J shed 7 bases, with 13 bases lying between them. Germline V gives CDR1 SGHDT, CDR2 YYEEEE. The CDR3 extends over 15 amino acids. The CDR3 nucleotides are TGTGCCAGCAGCTTTACGGGAAAAGTCAATTCACCCCTCCACTTT. This sequence encodes CASSFTGKVNSPLHF.